These 24 T cell receptor beta chains originate from one sample sequenced in a study of T cells in Graves' hyperthyroidism and ophthalmopathy. Amplified regions were TCR beta CDR3 sequences from RNA transcripts. A set of HTBI primers served as the primers for a first-round RT-PCR of the TCR CDR3. TCRdb redid the calling of the multiplex PCR reads with MiXCR, one entry per CDR3 protein. The sample records about 420,000 distinct CDR3 sequences, 15% to 18% being singletons. The sample was blood. These receptor sequences come from a woman in her late teens or twenties with Graves' hyperthyroidism.

This clonotype occurred many times. CDR3 sequence: CASSQISDEQYF. The CDR3 nucleotides are TGTGCCAGCAGCCAAATCTCGGACGAGCAGTACTTC. The rearrangement uses TRBV3-1 and TRBJ2-7; D gene uncertain. Germline CDR1 and CDR2: LGHDT and YNNKEL (reference sequence). This CDR3 comprises 12 residues. Trimming removed 2 bases from V and 5 bases from J, with 7 bases in between.

The chain links TRBV4-1 to TRBJ2-3; the D is unclear. CDR3 length: 17 residues. Germline-derived CDR1 and CDR2 are MGHRA and YSYEKL. Trimming stripped 0 bases from V and 1 base from J, with 14 bases between. CDR3 region: CASSQDHPAPGTDTQYF. CDR3 bases: TGCGCCAGCAGCCAAGATCATCCAGCGCCGGGCACAGATACGCAGTATTTT.

This clonotype came up many times. The V call is TRBV7-8, the J call TRBJ2-7, with 9 bases aligning to TRBD1. V gave up 4 bases and J gave up 7 bases; unmatched junction bases: 17. The germline V gene encodes CDR1 SGHVS and CDR2 FQNEAQ. The CDR3 length is 17 residues. The CDR3 spells CASSSRNRDRVSPEQYF. CDR3 bases: TGTGCCAGCAGCTCCAGAAACCGGGACAGGGTTTCCCCTGAGCAGTACTTC.

This clonotype has at least ten counts. V usage is TRBV7-2 and J usage is TRBJ1-5; D is uncertain. The CDR3 runs 13 residues. V was trimmed by 4 bases and J by 5 bases, leaving 9 bases between them. Germline-derived CDR1 and CDR2 are SGHTA and FQGNSA. As DNA, the CDR3 is TGTGCCAGCAGCTCGAGTGGATATCAGCCCCAGCATTTT. It is translated as CASSSSGYQPQHF.

This clonotype turned up a few times. This chain joins TRBV7-8 and TRBJ1-4, with 7 positions matching TRBD1. The trim removed 0 bases at V and 8 bases at J, leaving 6 bases unmatched. The CDR3 covers 15 residues. CDR1 is SGHVS, CDR2 FQNEAQ, per germline. CDR3 sequence: CASSLAGGGMEKLFF. The CDR3 bases are TGTGCCAGCAGCTTAGCGGGAGGGGGCATGGAAAAACTGTTTTTT.

Ten or more counts support this clonotype. CDR3: CASSFGEEELFF. The CDR3 DNA is TGTGCCAGCAGTTTCGGGGAGGAGGAGCTGTTTTTT. The chain is built from TRBV28 and TRBJ2-2, with TRBD2 as a possible D gene (6 bases). The germline V and J ends were trimmed by 3 bases and 10 bases, with 9 bases remaining between them. The CDR3 consists of 12 residues. Germline CDR1 is MDHEN and CDR2 is SYDVKM.

The rearrangement links TRBV11-3 to TRBJ2-5; perhaps TRBD2 as D (6 bases). Germline lookup yields CDR1 SGHNT and CDR2 YENEEA. The CDR3 is 13 residues long. The ends were cut back, 6 bases at V and 7 bases at J, with 15 bases in the middle. The DNA of the CDR3 is TGTGCCAGCAGACACTCTAGCGTAGGGACCCAGTACTTC. Protein sequence: CASRHSSVGTQYF.

J is TRBJ2-1 and V is TRBV24-1; the D call may be TRBD1 or TRBD2 (6 bases each). Trimming removed 2 bases at V and 2 bases at J, with 12 bases between. Germline V lookup: CDR1 KGHDR, CDR2 SFDVKD. CDR3 length equals 16 residues. The CDR3 spells CATSDSRGTTYNEQFF. CDR3 DNA sequence: TGTGCCACCAGTGATTCCCGCGGGACAACCTACAATGAGCAGTTCTTC.

This clonotype has ten or more counts. The chain carries TRBV20-1 and TRBJ2-7, with TRBD2 matching 11 bases. The V segment lost 6 bases and the J segment 1 base; nucleotides outside the gene matches: 11. The CDR3 totals 16 residues. Germline values: CDR1 DFQATT, CDR2 SNEGSKA (reference sequence). The DNA of the CDR3 is TGCAGTGCCCTGGGGACGTCTAGCGGGGGGTCCTACGAGCAGTACTTC. This codes for CSALGTSSGGSYEQYF.

This clonotype was found many times. The V gene is TRBV18, the J gene TRBJ1-1; TRBD1 agrees at 9 bases. Germline CDR1 KGHSH, CDR2 LQKENI. J lost 6 bases, V lost 0 bases, and 2 bases had no gene match. The CDR3 loop spans 14 amino acids. The CDR3 region is CASSPPGQGSEAFF. CDR3 in DNA: TGTGCCAGCTCACCACCGGGACAGGGATCTGAAGCTTTCTTT.

This clonotype was counted between two and nine times. A read error may explain this, as a much larger clone is one base away. The chain couples TRBV2 to TRBJ1-5; D is undetermined. The V end was cut by 2 bases, the J end by 10 bases, with 15 bases between. The CDR3 loop spans 14 amino acids. Germline assignment: CDR1 SNHLY and CDR2 FYNNEI. The CDR3 DNA is TGTGCCAGCAGTGAAAACAGCGGTTGGGGACCCCAGCATTTT. Its protein product is CASSENSGWGPQHF. Complete variable domain (other parts from reference TRBV2 and TRBJ1-5): EPEVTQTPSHQVTQMGQEVILRCVPISNHLYFYWYRQILGQKVEFLVSFYNNEISEKSEIFDDQFSVERPDGSNFTLKIRSTKLEDSAMYFCASSENSGWGPQHFGDGTRLSIL.

As to this clonotype: The junction differs from germline at one of its ends, possibly a read error. The chain is built from TRBV2 and TRBJ1-5; tentative D call: TRBD1 (5 bases). Germline V gene data show CDR1 as SNHLY and CDR2 as FYNNEI. The CDR3 extends over 21 amino acids. The CDR3 here is CARSPLIPLGGRGDGNQPQHF. The CDR3 region has the DNA TGTGCCCGCAGCCCCCTTATACCCCTCGGAGGTCGAGGGGACGGCAATCAGCCCCAGCATTTT.

This clonotype was seen a few times. The chain combines TRBV27 with TRBJ1-5; no definite D call. This CDR3 has 14 residues. CDR1 MNHEY and CDR2 SMNVEV come from the germline V gene (reference sequence). The V gene lost 2 bases and the J gene lost 4 bases, with 9 bases spanning the gap. CDR3 sequence: CASSLRGTNQPQHF. The CDR3 DNA is TGTGCCAGCAGTTTACGGGGTACTAATCAGCCCCAGCATTTT.

Here the CDR3 reads CASSGQGRNQPQHF. The CDR3 coding sequence is TGTGCCAGCAGTGGACAGGGGAGGAACCAGCCCCAGCATTTT. The rearrangement uses TRBV6-1 and TRBJ1-5; 8 bases match TRBD1. Looked up from germline, CDR1 is MNHNS and CDR2 is SASEGT. There are 14 residues in the CDR3. V lost 4 bases and J lost 7; bases outside the gene matches: 6.

This clonotype was seen a handful of times. This chain joins TRBV4-1 and TRBJ1-6; 9 nucleotides line up with TRBD1. In germline, CDR1 is MGHRA, CDR2 YSYEKL. Germline trimming cut 1 base from V and 10 bases from J; bases unmatched to any gene: 5. This CDR3 region has 15 residues. CDR3 sequence (DNA): TGCGCCAGCAGCCAAGCCACAGGGGGCGGGTCACCCCTCCACTTT. Translating gives CASSQATGGGSPLHF.

This sequence joins TRBV24-1 and TRBJ2-3; 7 nucleotides agree with TRBD1. This CDR3 region has 13 residues. In germline, CDR1 is KGHDR, CDR2 SFDVKD. V trimming: 11 bases; J trimming: 0 bases; junction bases outside the gene matches: 4. The CDR3 spells CASGQESTDTQYF. In DNA form, the CDR3 reads TGTGCCAGTGGACAGGAGAGCACAGATACGCAGTATTTT.

The chain joins TRBV29-1 to TRBJ2-7; D remains unclear. In germline, CDR1 is SQVTM, CDR2 ANQGSEA. V was shortened by 7 bases and J by 4 bases, with 14 bases between the two germline ends. The CDR3 covers 12 residues. For the CDR3, the DNA is TGCAGCGGGGCTTTGTCCCAATACGAGCAGTACTTC. This gives the protein CSGALSQYEQYF.

This clonotype was seen many times. This rearrangement joins TRBV7-3 to TRBJ2-1, with 8 bases fitting TRBD2. There are 15 residues in the CDR3. In germline, CDR1 is SGHTA, CDR2 FQGTGA. V lost 5 bases, J lost 5 bases, and 8 bases stayed unmatched. The CDR3 is CASSMASGYDNEQFF. DNA of the CDR3: TGTGCCAGCAGCATGGCTAGCGGGTACGACAATGAGCAGTTCTTC.

This clonotype has a count of ten or more. The chain is built from TRBV28 and TRBJ2-1, with TRBD2 as a possible D gene (6 bases). The CDR3 spans 13 residues. Between the trimmed V and J ends, which lost 7 bases and 7 bases, there was a span of 14 bases. Germline CDR1 is MDHEN and CDR2 is SYDVKM. CDR3 loop: CASIGLALNEQFF. CDR3 nucleotides: TGTGCCAGCATCGGGCTAGCGTTGAATGAGCAGTTCTTC.

This clonotype was detected many times. The chain joins TRBV5-1 to TRBJ2-7; TRBD2 aligns across 7 bases. The CDR3 sequence is 15 residues long. V shed 3 bases, J shed 6 bases, and the junction held 12 bases outside the gene matches. Per germline, CDR1 SGHRS and CDR2 YFSETQ. CDR3 in DNA: TGCGCCAGCAGCTCCGGGGGAGGGCATGTGTTCGAGCAGTACTTC. Its protein product is CASSSGGGHVFEQYF.

This clonotype was seen at least ten times. This chain connects TRBV6-1 to TRBJ2-1, with 12 bases that match TRBD2. Germline V CDR1 and CDR2: MNHNS, SASEGT. The CDR3 is 16 residues long. The V and J ends lost 4 bases and 4 bases, in that order; junction bases with no gene match: 5. The CDR3: CASSALTSGSYNEQFF. The CDR3 DNA reads as TGTGCCAGCAGTGCCCTGACTAGCGGGAGTTACAATGAGCAGTTCTTC.

Many counts were recorded for this clonotype. The CDR3 reads CASSQIGRDTQYF. CDR3 nucleotides: TGCGCCAGCAGCCAGATTGGCCGAGATACGCAGTATTTT. The chain combines TRBV4-1 with TRBJ2-3, with D uncertain. Germline CDR1 is MGHRA and CDR2 is YSYEKL. The CDR3 totals 13 residues. Trimming removed 3 bases from V and 5 bases from J, with 9 bases in between.

This clonotype was detected many times. This chain joins TRBV5-1 and TRBJ2-7, with D perhaps TRBD2 (5 bases). The germline V gene encodes CDR1 SGHRS and CDR2 YFSETQ. This CDR3 spans 14 amino acids. V lost 2 bases, J lost 3 bases, and 12 bases lay in between. CDR3 amino acids: CASSLTTRIYEQYF. As DNA, the CDR3 is TGCGCCAGCAGCTTAACTACTAGGATCTACGAGCAGTACTTC. Filled out from reference TRBV5-1 and TRBJ2-7, the complete variable domain reads KAGVTQTPRYLIKTRGQQVTLSCSPISGHRSVSWYQQTPGQGLQFLFEYFSETQRNKGNFPGRFSGRQFSNSRSEMNVSTLELGDSALYLCASSLTTRIYEQYFGPGTRLTVT.

This clonotype turned up a few times. J is TRBJ2-5 and V is TRBV9; possibly TRBD1 for D (5 bases). With 0 bases removed from V and 1 base from J, the gap between germline ends came to 7 bases. Germline V CDR1 and CDR2: SGDLS, YYNGEE. The CDR3 runs 14 residues. CDR3 DNA: TGTGCCAGCAGCGTAGCAGGGATCCAAGAGACCCAGTACTTC. Amino acid sequence: CASSVAGIQETQYF.